A selection of T cell receptor beta chains follows, all from one sample in a study of blood T cell repertoires in COVID-19. Clones were sequenced by immunoSEQ multiplex PCR, and TCRdb holds only the in-frame ones, with some missing. The sample records approximately 100,000 clones, around four fifths being singletons. Material for sequencing was peripheral blood. These receptors were obtained from a man aged 55 to 70 with acute or convalescent COVID-19. Each CDR3 is given without its conserved first and last residue. The D gene is left open where the match is weak.

cdr3_aa: AIPYEVYT
d_call: -
j_call: TRBJ1-2
v_call: TRBV27

cdr3_aa: ASSTARGVAGELF
d_call: -
j_call: TRBJ2-2
v_call: TRBV7-8

cdr3_aa: ASSSLGGELF
d_call: -
j_call: TRBJ2-2
v_call: TRBV7-2

cdr3_aa: ASSPLAGGSGTEAF
d_call: -
j_call: TRBJ1-1
v_call: TRBV19

cdr3_aa: ASKIGTTNTGELF
d_call: -
j_call: TRBJ2-2
v_call: TRBV9

cdr3_aa: ASEGQGEAQY
d_call: TRBD1
j_call: TRBJ2-5
v_call: TRBV12-3/TRBV12-4

cdr3_aa: ASSYGAGYGYGYT
d_call: -
j_call: TRBJ1-2
v_call: TRBV27

cdr3_aa: ASSPRRASGTETQY
d_call: TRBD2
j_call: TRBJ2-5
v_call: TRBV5-4

cdr3_aa: ASSPPGTEANEQY
d_call: -
j_call: TRBJ2-7
v_call: TRBV4-2

cdr3_aa: ASSLGQLNGYT
d_call: -
j_call: TRBJ1-2
v_call: TRBV11-2

cdr3_aa: ASSSLAGAVDTQY
d_call: TRBD2
j_call: TRBJ2-3
v_call: TRBV28

cdr3_aa: ASSLAPSGGYEQY
d_call: TRBD2
j_call: TRBJ2-7
v_call: TRBV5-6